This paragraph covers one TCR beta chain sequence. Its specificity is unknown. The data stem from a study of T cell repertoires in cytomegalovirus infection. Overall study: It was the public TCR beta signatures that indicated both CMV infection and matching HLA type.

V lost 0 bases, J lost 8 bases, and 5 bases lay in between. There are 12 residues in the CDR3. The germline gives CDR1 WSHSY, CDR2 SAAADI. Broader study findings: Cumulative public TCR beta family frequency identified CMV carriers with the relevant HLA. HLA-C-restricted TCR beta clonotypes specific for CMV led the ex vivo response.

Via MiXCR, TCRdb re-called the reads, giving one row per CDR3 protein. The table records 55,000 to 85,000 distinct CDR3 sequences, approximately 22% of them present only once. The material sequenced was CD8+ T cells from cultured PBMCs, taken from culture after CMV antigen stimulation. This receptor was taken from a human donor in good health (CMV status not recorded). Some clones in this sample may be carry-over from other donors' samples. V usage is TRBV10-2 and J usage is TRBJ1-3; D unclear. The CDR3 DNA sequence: TGCGCCAGCAGTGAGTCCGGGGACACCATATATTTT. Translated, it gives CASSESGDTIYF.